Below are 27 T cell receptor beta chains sequenced from a single sample in a study of OX40 agonist ivuxolimab in advanced cancers. Method: immunoSEQ multiplex PCR; TCRdb's copy keeps in-frame clones and lacks some. The profile covers 55,000 to 65,000 clones, with roughly 90% appearing a single time and over 0.45% taken by the ten largest. This specimen consisted of CD4+ or CD8+ T cells sorted from blood, obtained in a trial of the OX40 agonist ivuxolimab. These receptors were collected from an adult with an advanced solid tumor such as melanoma, head and neck, liver or kidney cancer.

In DNA form, the CDR3 reads TGTGCCATCATGGGGAGCTCCTATAATTCACCCCTCCACTTT. Encoded protein: CAIMGSSYNSPLHF. The rearrangement joins TRBV10-3 to TRBJ1-6; D is unclear. Per germline, CDR1 ENHRY and CDR2 SYGVKD. The length of the CDR3 is 14 residues. Deletions cut 7 bases from V and 0 bases from J, with 7 bases between.

As DNA, the CDR3 is TGCGCCAGCAGCCAAGATCGCCCAAAAGGATCTGAAGCTTTCTTT. Protein product: CASSQDRPKGSEAFF. The chain links TRBV4-3 to TRBJ1-1; D is unclear. V was pared by 0 bases and J by 6 bases, with 14 bases between. Germline V gene lookup returns CDR1 LGHNA and CDR2 YSLEER. The CDR3 covers 15 residues.

CDR3 protein: CASSRETGGWQFF. In DNA form, the CDR3 reads TGTGCCAGCTCCCGCGAAACAGGGGGTTGGCAGTTCTTC. The gene calls are TRBV18 and TRBJ2-1; 8 bases align to TRBD1. The CDR3 contains 13 residues. Germline values: CDR1 KGHSH, CDR2 LQKENI. Trimming took 6 bases from V and 12 from J; bases not matched to a gene: 10.

This chain uses TRBV7-2 with TRBJ2-1; a weak D match, TRBD2 (5 bases). Trimming pared 5 bases from V and 1 base from J, leaving 15 bases between. This CDR3 spans 16 amino acids. Germline CDR1 reads SGHTA; CDR2 reads FQGNSA. CDR3 DNA sequence: TGTGCCAGCAGCGTTAGTGGACTTGATTCCTACAATGAGCAGTTCTTC. It encodes CASSVSGLDSYNEQFF.

V usage is TRBV19 and J usage is TRBJ2-7, with 10 bases lining up with TRBD1. Germline CDR1 LNHDA, CDR2 SQIVND (reference sequence). This CDR3 is built from 14 residues. The junction had 4 bases not matched to a gene; V was cut back by 5 bases and J by 3 bases. CDR3: CASSEDRGHYEQYF. CDR3 nucleotide sequence: TGTGCCAGTAGTGAAGACAGGGGGCACTACGAGCAGTACTTC.

The chain joins TRBV5-1 to TRBJ1-1, with 7 nucleotides matching TRBD1. This CDR3 has 15 amino acids. The V gene's germline CDR1 is SGHRS and CDR2 YFSETQ. Trimming removed 7 bases from V and 0 bases from J; junction bases left unmatched: 9. The CDR3 DNA is TGCGCCAGCTTTCCGTCAGGGGGGTTGAACACTGAAGCTTTCTTT. This translates into CASFPSGGLNTEAFF.

This clone was observed a single time. J is TRBJ2-2 and V is TRBV7-3; 8 nucleotides match TRBD2. Germline CDR1 and CDR2: SGHTA and FQGTGA. The CDR3 covers 16 residues. V gave up 2 bases and J gave up 2 bases; unmatched junction bases: 4. CDR3 protein: CASSLDSGSNTGELFF. The CDR3 region has the DNA TGTGCCAGCAGCTTAGACAGCGGGAGTAACACCGGGGAGCTGTTTTTT. Full variable domain (missing parts from reference TRBV7-3 and TRBJ2-2): GAGVSQTPSNKVTEKGKYVELRCDPISGHTALYWYRQSLGQGPEFLIYFQGTGAADDSGLPNDRFFAVRPEGSVSTLKIQRTERGDSAVYLCASSLDSGSNTGELFFGEGSRLTVL.

The chain couples TRBV2 to TRBJ2-7; 7 bases agree with TRBD1. Losses at the gene ends were 8 bases for V and 0 bases for J; bases not matched to a gene: 7. Germline loops: CDR1 SNHLY, CDR2 FYNNEI. The CDR3 extends over 14 amino acids. CDR3 region: CASRRDSLSYEQYF. The CDR3 nucleotides are TGTGCCAGCCGCCGGGACAGCCTCTCCTACGAGCAGTACTTC.

Turning to this clone: One end of the junction varies from germline; a read error may be responsible. The chain has TRBV7-2 and TRBJ1-2; no clear D gene. The CDR3 is made up of 15 amino acids. Germline V gene lookup returns CDR1 SGHTA and CDR2 FQGNSA. CDR3: CASSVAMGANYGYTF. CDR3 DNA sequence: TGTGCCAGCAGCGTAGCTATGGGAGCTAACTATGGCTACACCTTC.

The chain combines TRBV7-2 with TRBJ2-5; no reliable D call. V was trimmed by 3 bases and J by 4 bases, leaving 6 bases between them. CDR1 and CDR2 (germline): SGHTA, FQGNSA. This CDR3 has 12 amino acids. The DNA of the CDR3 is TGTGCCAGCAGCTTGGGTACAGAGACCCAGTACTTC. Encoded protein: CASSLGTETQYF.

V and J are TRBV5-1 and TRBJ1-6, with 10 bases aligning to TRBD1. J was trimmed by 7 bases and V by 4 bases; bases with no gene match: 5. Germline CDR1 reads SGHRS; CDR2 reads YFSETQ. The CDR3 length is 15 residues. In DNA, the CDR3 is TGCGCCAGCAGCACCGGGGACAGGGGAAATTCACCCCTCCACTTT. It yields the protein CASSTGDRGNSPLHF.

The chain couples TRBV27 to TRBJ1-2; 10 nucleotides align to TRBD1. Trimming at V came to 3 bases and at J to 7 bases, leaving 2 bases not matched to a gene. This CDR3 contains 13 residues. CDR1 and CDR2 (germline): MNHEY, SMNVEV (reference sequence). CDR3 nucleotides: TGTGCCAGCAGTTTCGGACAGGGGGGTGGCTACACCTTC. The encoded protein is CASSFGQGGGYTF.

On this clone itself: The sample carries other DNA sequences with the same CDR3. The chain recombines TRBV7-2 with TRBJ2-2, with D uncertain. The germline V gene encodes CDR1 SGHTA and CDR2 FQGNSA. This CDR3 contains 12 residues. V was cut by 1 base and J by 7 bases, with 4 bases left in between. Here the CDR3 DNA reads TGTGCCAGCAGCTTAGAGGTCGGGGAGCTGTTTTTT. Its translation is CASSLEVGELFF.

The J gene is TRBJ1-2, the V gene TRBV6-1; D remains unclear. Germline V gene data show CDR1 as MNHNS and CDR2 as SASEGT. The V and J ends lost 6 bases and 0 bases respectively, with 8 bases between them. The CDR3 extends over 13 amino acids. DNA for the CDR3: TGTGCCAGCAGCGAGACAACTAACTATGGCTACACCTTC. Its translation is CASSETTNYGYTF.

This chain joins TRBV28 and TRBJ1-4; TRBD1 matches at 11 bases. Germline V gene lookup returns CDR1 MDHEN and CDR2 SYDVKM. The CDR3 has 15 residues. V dropped 3 bases and J dropped 7; count of bases not matched to a gene: 4. Here the CDR3 reads CASSLGGTGGEKLFF. DNA of the CDR3: TGTGCCAGCAGTTTGGGTGGGACAGGGGGTGAAAAACTGTTTTTT.

This chain joins TRBV11-2 and TRBJ2-7; 7 bases match TRBD2. Trimming at V came to 5 bases and at J to 4 bases, leaving 8 bases not matched to a gene. CDR3 size: 14 residues. Germline-derived CDR1 and CDR2 are SGHAT and FQNNGV. Written as DNA, the CDR3 is TGTGCCAGCAGCCCCCAGACTAGCCAGTACGAGCAGTACTTC. Translating it yields CASSPQTSQYEQYF.

The gene calls are TRBV7-9 and TRBJ1-2; D ambiguous. Germline V gene data show CDR1 as SEHNR and CDR2 as FQNEAQ (reference sequence). CDR3 length: 11 residues. The germline V and J ends were trimmed by 1 base and 5 bases, with 2 bases remaining between them. The CDR3 bases are TGTGCCAGCAGCTTAGAATATGGCTACACCTTC. Translating it yields CASSLEYGYTF.

In nucleotides, the CDR3 is TGTGCCAGCAGTGTAGGGTGGGAAGCCAAAAACATTCAGTACTTC. It specifies CASSVGWEAKNIQYF. V and J are TRBV6-1 and TRBJ2-4, with D uncertain. V lost 4 bases and J lost 0, with 10 bases in between. The CDR3 totals 15 residues. Germline V CDR1 and CDR2: MNHNS, SASEGT.

The V gene is TRBV7-8, the J gene TRBJ2-7; D unresolved. Germline V CDR1 and CDR2: SGHVS, FQNEAQ. V gave up 8 bases and J gave up 3 bases, with 17 bases separating them. The CDR3 runs to 14 residues. CDR3 bases: TGTGCCAGCCCAGCTGCAGGAAGCGACTACGAGCAGTACTTC. Protein product: CASPAAGSDYEQYF.

The J gene is TRBJ2-7, the V gene TRBV2, with D possibly matching TRBD2 (6 bases). The CDR3 runs to 15 residues. V was shortened by 3 bases and J by 2 bases, with 14 bases between the two germline ends. Germline CDR1 and CDR2: SNHLY and FYNNEI. The DNA of the CDR3 is TGTGCCAGCAGTGAGTATACTGGGGGGACCTACGAGCAGTACTTC. This translates into CASSEYTGGTYEQYF.

CDR3 loop: CASSQLAGGPDTGELFF. Written as DNA, the CDR3 is TGTGCCAGCAGCCAGTTAGCGGGAGGGCCGGACACCGGGGAGCTGTTTTTT. This sequence joins TRBV7-8 and TRBJ2-2, with 11 nucleotides matching TRBD2. Trimming removed 5 bases from V and 3 bases from J; junction bases left unmatched: 8. Germline V lookup: CDR1 SGHVS, CDR2 FQNEAQ. This CDR3 is built from 17 residues.

The J gene is TRBJ2-2, the V gene TRBV6-1, with 8 bases matching TRBD2. The germline V gene has CDR1 MNHNS and CDR2 SASEGT. Trimming cost V 4 bases and J 5 bases; bases outside gene matches: 9. The CDR3 has 16 amino acids. In DNA form, the CDR3 reads TGTGCCAGCAGTGTCGGAGCGGGAGTGTCTACCGGGGAGCTGTTTTTT. Amino acid sequence: CASSVGAGVSTGELFF.

CDR3 protein: CASSGRRGGEQYF. The CDR3 DNA sequence: TGTGCCAGCAGTGGTCGGCGGGGGGGCGAGCAGTACTTC. The V gene is TRBV2, the J gene TRBJ2-7, with 9 bases identical to TRBD2. With 4 bases clipped from V and 6 bases from J, the junction kept 4 bases outside the gene matches. Germline V gives CDR1 SNHLY, CDR2 FYNNEI. CDR3 size: 13 residues.

The chain has TRBV19 and TRBJ1-2, with no clear D. V was shortened by 3 bases and J by 5 bases, with 16 bases between the two germline ends. The CDR3 consists of 15 residues. Germline CDR1 is LNHDA and CDR2 is SQIVND (reference sequence). The CDR3 here is CASSIGEGTGYGYTF. The DNA of the CDR3 is TGTGCCAGTAGTATTGGGGAAGGTACGGGGTATGGCTACACCTTC.

The chain links TRBV4-2 to TRBJ2-1; 8 nucleotides align to TRBD1. Trimming took 7 bases from V and 4 from J; bases not matched to a gene: 6. Looked up from germline, CDR1 is LGHNA and CDR2 is YNFKEQ. This CDR3 region has 14 residues. CDR3 coding DNA: TGTGCCAGCAACCCTACAGGGGGTTACAATGAGCAGTTCTTC. Protein: CASNPTGGYNEQFF.

This clone showed up just once. The gene calls are TRBV28 and TRBJ2-4; either TRBD1 or TRBD2 may supply D (5 bases each). Germline values: CDR1 MDHEN, CDR2 SYDVKM. The CDR3 length is 15 residues. V was clipped by 2 bases and J by 2 bases, with 10 bases between them. The CDR3 DNA follows: TGTGCCAGCAGTTTAGGGGGTTCCTCCAAAAACATTCAGTACTTC. Protein sequence: CASSLGGSSKNIQYF.

The chain links TRBV6-6 to TRBJ2-2; TRBD1 matches at 7 bases. Unmatched junction bases numbered 6, after V lost 5 bases and J lost 6 bases. The length of the CDR3 is 14 residues. Germline CDR1 MNHNY, CDR2 SVGAGI (reference sequence). This CDR3 is CASSRQGVSGELFF. The CDR3 nucleotides read TGTGCCAGCAGTCGTCAGGGGGTGTCCGGGGAGCTGTTTTTT.